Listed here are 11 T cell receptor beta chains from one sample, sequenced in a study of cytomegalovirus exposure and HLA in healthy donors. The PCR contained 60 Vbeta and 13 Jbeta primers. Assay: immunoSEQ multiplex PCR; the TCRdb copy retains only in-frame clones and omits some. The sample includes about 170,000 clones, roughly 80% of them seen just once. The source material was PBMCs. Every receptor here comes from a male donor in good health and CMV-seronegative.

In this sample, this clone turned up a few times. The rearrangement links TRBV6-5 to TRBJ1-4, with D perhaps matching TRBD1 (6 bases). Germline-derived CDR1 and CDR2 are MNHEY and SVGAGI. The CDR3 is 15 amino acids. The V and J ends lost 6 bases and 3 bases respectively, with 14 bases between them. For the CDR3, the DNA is TGTGCCAGCAGCTTCATCGGGACATCTAATGAAAAACTGTTTTTT. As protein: CASSFIGTSNEKLFF.

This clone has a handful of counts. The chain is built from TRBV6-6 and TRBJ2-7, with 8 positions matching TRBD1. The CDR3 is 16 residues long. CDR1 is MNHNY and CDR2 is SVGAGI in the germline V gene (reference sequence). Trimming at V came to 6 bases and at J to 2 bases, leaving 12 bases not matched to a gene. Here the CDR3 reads CASRFLRTGIAYEQYF. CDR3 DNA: TGTGCCAGCAGATTCTTAAGGACAGGGATAGCCTACGAGCAGTACTTC.

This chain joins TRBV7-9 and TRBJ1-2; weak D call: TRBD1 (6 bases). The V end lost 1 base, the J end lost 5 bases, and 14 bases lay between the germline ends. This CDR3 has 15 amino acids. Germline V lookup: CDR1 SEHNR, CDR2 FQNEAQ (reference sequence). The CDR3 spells CASSLVGGRGYGYTF. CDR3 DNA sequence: TGTGCCAGCAGCTTAGTGGGGGGGCGAGGGTATGGCTACACCTTC.

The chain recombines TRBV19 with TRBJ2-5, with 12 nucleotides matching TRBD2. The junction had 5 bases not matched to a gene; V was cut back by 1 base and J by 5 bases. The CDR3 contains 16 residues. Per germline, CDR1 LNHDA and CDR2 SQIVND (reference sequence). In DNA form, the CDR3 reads TGTGCCAGTAGTATAGGGGCTAGCGGGAGGGCGGAGACCCAGTACTTC. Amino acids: CASSIGASGRAETQYF.

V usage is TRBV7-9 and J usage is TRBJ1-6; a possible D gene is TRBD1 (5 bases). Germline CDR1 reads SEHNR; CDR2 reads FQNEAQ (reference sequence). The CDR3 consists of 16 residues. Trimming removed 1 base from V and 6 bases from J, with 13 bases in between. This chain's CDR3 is CASSLEGGGVNSPLHF. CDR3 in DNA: TGTGCCAGCAGCTTAGAAGGTGGGGGGGTTAATTCACCCCTCCACTTT.

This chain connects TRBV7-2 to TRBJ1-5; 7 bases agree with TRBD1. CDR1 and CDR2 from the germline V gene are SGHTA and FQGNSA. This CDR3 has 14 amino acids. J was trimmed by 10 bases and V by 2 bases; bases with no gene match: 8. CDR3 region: CASSLSARGTPQHF. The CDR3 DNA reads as TGTGCCAGCAGCTTATCGGCCAGGGGGACACCCCAGCATTTT.

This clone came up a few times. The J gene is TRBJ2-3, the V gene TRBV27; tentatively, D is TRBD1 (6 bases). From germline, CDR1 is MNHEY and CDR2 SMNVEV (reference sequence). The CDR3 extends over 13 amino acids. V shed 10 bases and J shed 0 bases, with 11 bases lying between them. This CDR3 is CAILRGSTDTQYF. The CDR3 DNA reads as TGTGCCATCCTGAGGGGGAGCACAGATACGCAGTATTTT.

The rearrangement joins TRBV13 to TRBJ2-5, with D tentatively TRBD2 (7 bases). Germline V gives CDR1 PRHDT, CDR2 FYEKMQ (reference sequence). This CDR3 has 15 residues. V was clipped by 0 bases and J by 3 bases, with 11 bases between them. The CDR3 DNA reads TGTGCCAGCAGCTTAGGTCCGGGGGGCGAAGAGACCCAGTACTTC. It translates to CASSLGPGGEETQYF.

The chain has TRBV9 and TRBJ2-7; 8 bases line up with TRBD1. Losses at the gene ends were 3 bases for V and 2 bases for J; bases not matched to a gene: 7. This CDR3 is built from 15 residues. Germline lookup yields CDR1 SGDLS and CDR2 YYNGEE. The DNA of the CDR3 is TGTGCCAGCAGCGCCGGGACAGGTCCGGCCTACGAGCAGTACTTC. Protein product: CASSAGTGPAYEQYF.

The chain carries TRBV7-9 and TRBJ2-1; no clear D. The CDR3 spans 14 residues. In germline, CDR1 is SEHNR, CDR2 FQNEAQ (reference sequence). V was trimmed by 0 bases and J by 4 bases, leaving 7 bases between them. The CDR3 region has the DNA TGTGCCAGCAGCTTAGCGCGTGGTTACAATGAGCAGTTCTTC. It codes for CASSLARGYNEQFF.

CDR3 in amino acids: CASSEANPTSEKETQYF. The CDR3 region has the DNA TGTGCCAGCAGTGAAGCGAATCCCACTAGCGAGAAGGAGACCCAGTACTTC. J is TRBJ2-5 and V is TRBV2; 7 bases line up with TRBD2. V was clipped by 0 bases and J by 5 bases; unmatched bases: 12. The CDR3 runs 17 residues. Germline V lookup: CDR1 SNHLY, CDR2 FYNNEI.